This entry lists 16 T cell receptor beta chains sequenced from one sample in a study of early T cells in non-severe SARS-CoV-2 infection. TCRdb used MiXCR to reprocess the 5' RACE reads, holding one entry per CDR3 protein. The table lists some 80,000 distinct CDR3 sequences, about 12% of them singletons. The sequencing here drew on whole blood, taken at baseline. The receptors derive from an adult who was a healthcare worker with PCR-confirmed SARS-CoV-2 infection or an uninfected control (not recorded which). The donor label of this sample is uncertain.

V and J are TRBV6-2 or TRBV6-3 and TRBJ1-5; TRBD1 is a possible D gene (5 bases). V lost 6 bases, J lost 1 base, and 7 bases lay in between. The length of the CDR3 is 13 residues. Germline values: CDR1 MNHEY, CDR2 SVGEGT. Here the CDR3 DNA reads TGTGCCAGCAGCGGGGGGAGCAATCAGCCCCAGCATTTT. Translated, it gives CASSGGSNQPQHF.

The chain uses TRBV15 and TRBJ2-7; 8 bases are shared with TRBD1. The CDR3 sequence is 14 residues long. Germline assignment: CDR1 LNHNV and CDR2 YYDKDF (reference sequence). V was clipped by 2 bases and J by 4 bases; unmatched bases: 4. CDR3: CATSRSTGVYEQYF. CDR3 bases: TGTGCCACCAGCAGATCGACAGGGGTATACGAGCAGTACTTC.

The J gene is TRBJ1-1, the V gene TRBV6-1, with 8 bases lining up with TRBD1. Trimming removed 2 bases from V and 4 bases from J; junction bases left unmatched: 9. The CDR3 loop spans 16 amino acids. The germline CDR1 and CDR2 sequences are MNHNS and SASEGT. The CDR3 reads CASSEPWDGQGTEAFF. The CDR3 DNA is TGTGCCAGCAGTGAACCATGGGACGGACAGGGCACTGAAGCTTTCTTT.

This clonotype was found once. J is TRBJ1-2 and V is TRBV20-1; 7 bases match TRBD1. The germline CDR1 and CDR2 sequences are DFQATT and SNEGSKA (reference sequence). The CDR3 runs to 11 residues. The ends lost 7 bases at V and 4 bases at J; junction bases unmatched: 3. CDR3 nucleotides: TGCAGTGTAGGGGGCGTCTATGGCTACACCTTC. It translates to CSVGGVYGYTF.

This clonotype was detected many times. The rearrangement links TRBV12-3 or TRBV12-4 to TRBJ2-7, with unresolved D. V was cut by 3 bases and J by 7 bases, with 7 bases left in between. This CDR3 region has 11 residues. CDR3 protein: CASSFSGEQYF. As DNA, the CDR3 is TGTGCCAGCAGTTTTTCCGGTGAGCAGTACTTC.

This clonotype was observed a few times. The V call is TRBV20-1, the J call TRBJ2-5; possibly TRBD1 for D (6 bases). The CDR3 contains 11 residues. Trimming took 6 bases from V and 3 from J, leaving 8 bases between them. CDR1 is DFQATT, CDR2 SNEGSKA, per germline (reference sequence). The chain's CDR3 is CSAAGEETQYF. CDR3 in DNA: TGCAGTGCGGCAGGGGAAGAGACCCAGTACTTC.

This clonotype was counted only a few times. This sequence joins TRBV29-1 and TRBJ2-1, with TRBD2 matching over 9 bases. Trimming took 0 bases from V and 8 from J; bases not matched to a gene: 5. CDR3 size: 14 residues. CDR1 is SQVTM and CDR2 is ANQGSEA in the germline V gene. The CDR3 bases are TGCAGCGTTGAAGACCGCGGGAGGGCCGATGAGCAGTTCTTC. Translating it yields CSVEDRGRADEQFF.

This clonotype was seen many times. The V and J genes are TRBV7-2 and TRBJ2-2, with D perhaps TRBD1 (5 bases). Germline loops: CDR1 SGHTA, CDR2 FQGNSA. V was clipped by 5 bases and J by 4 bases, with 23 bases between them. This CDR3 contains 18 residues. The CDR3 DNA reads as TGTGCCAGCAGCCACCCCCTTGGCAGGGCTTTAGGCACCGGGGAGCTGTTTTTT. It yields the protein CASSHPLGRALGTGELFF.

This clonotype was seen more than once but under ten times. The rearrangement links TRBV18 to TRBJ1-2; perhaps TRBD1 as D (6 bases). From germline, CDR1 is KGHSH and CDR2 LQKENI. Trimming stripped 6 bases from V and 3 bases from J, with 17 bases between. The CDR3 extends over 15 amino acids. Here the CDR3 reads CASSQTGGSDYGYTF. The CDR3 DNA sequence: TGTGCCAGCTCCCAAACCGGGGGCTCGGACTATGGCTACACCTTC.

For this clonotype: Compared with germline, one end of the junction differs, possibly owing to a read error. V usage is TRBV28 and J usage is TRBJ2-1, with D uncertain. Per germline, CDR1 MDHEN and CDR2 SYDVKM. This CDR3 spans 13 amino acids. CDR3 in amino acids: CASSLISNNEQFF. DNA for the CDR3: TGTGCCAGCAGTTTAATCTCCAACAATGAGCAGTTCTTC.

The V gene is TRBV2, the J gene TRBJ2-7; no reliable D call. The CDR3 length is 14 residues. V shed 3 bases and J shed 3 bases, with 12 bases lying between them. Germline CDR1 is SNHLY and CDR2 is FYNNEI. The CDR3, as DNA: TGTGCCAGCAGTGATATTAATGTGGACTACGAGCAGTACTTC. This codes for CASSDINVDYEQYF.

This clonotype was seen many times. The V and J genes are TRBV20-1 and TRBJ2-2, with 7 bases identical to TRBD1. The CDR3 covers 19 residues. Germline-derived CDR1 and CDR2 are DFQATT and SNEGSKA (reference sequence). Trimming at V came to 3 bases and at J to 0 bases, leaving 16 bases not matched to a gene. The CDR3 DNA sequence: TGCAGTGCTAGGAGGGGGCAAGGTGGTAGACTGTCGAACACCGGGGAGCTGTTTTTT. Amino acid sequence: CSARRGQGGRLSNTGELFF.

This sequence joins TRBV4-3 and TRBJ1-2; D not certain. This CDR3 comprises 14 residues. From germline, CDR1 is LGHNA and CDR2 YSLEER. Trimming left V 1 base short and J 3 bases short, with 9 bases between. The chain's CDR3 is CASSQARFDYGYTF. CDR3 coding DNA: TGCGCCAGCAGCCAAGCCCGGTTTGACTATGGCTACACCTTC.

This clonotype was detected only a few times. The CDR3 DNA reads TGCGCCAGCAGCTTGTGGGGGTTAGGGACAGGGACCTCCCGGGCTGAGCAGTTCTTC. It encodes CASSLWGLGTGTSRAEQFF. The rearrangement joins TRBV5-1 to TRBJ2-1; 9 nucleotides match TRBD1. Germline CDR1 and CDR2: SGHRS and YFSETQ. This CDR3 region has 19 residues. After removal of 1 base from V and 9 bases from J, the junction contained 20 bases not matched to a gene.

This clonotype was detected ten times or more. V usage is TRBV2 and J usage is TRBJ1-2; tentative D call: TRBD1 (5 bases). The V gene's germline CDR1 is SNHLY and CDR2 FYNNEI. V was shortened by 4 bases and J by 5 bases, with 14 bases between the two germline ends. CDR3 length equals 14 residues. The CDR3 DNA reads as TGTGCCAGCAGTGGGAGCCCAGGGACTTATGGCTACACCTTC. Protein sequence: CASSGSPGTYGYTF.

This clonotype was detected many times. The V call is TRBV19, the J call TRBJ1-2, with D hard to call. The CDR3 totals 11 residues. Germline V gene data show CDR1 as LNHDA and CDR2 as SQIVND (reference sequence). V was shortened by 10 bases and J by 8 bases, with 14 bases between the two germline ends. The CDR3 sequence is CATGIGTGYTF. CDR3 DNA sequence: TGTGCCACTGGAATTGGTACGGGCTACACCTTC.